This T cell receptor (beta chain) originates from a study of T cell responses to AZD1222 COVID-19 vaccine. General study findings and limits: Spike-wide coverage was observed for vaccine-associated CD4 TCRs, with dominant responses at 160-218 and 743-854. Seropositive at baseline were only a handful of AZD1222 recipients. Close to half of all spike-specific TCRs reportedly target regions of the variants that are unmutated. Repertoire collection took place solely once the T cell response had peaked.

Only in-frame clones appear in the TCRdb table, and some are missing; sequencing was by immunoSEQ multiplex PCR. Of fewer than 200,000 clones in the sample, more than 70% were seen once. The germline gives CDR1 LGHNA, CDR2 YSLEER. The CDR3 extends over 15 amino acids. Trimming stripped 1 base from V and 1 base from J, with 9 bases between. This clone came up many times. As yet, its antigen is unknown. This TCR was sampled from an adult who received the AZD1222 COVID-19 vaccine. The rearrangement joins TRBV4-3 to TRBJ2-3; D not resolved. The sequencing here drew on peripheral blood, taken 28 days after the second AZD1222 dose. The CDR3 loop reads CASSQGLQGTDTQYF. CDR3 in DNA: TGCGCCAGCAGCCAAGGGTTGCAGGGCACAGATACGCAGTATTTT.